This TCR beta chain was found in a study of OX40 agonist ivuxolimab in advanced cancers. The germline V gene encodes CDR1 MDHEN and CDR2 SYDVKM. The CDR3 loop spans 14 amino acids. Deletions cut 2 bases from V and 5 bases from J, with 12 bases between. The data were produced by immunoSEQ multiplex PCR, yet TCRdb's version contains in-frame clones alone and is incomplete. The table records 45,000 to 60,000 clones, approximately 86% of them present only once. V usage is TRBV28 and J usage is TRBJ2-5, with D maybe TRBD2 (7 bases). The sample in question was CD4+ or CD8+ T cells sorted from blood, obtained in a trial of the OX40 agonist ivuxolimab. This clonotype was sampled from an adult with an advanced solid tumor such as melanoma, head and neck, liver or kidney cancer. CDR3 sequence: CASSLAGAGETQYF. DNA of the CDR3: TGTGCCAGCAGTTTAGCGGGGGCGGGGGAGACCCAGTACTTC.